The 25 T cell receptor beta chains given below trace back to one sample, sequenced in a study of identical twins. TCRdb fed the 5' RACE reads into MiXCR, producing one record per CDR3 protein. The sample includes about 190,000 distinct CDR3 sequences, approximately 15% seen only once; the top ten take over 35%. The data also belong to a second study, concerning T cells expressing NK-cell markers.

The sample consisted of CD8+ T cells sorted from blood. The receptor set was obtained from a woman between 18 and 30 years old in good health.

The table lists this clonotype with a few counts. The chain is built from TRBV7-9 and TRBJ2-7; D gene ambiguous. This CDR3 region has 13 residues. The germline V and J ends were trimmed by 3 bases and 7 bases, with 13 bases remaining between them. Germline V gives CDR1 SEHNR, CDR2 FQNEAQ (reference sequence). CDR3 protein: CASSFSPQGEQYF. CDR3 coding DNA: TGTGCCAGCAGCTTCTCTCCCCAAGGGGAGCAGTACTTC.

This chain joins TRBV5-1 and TRBJ2-1, with 9 bases lining up with TRBD2. CDR1 and CDR2 (germline): SGHRS, YFSETQ. The CDR3 contains 14 residues. The trim removed 5 bases at V and 4 bases at J, leaving 4 bases unmatched. CDR3 sequence (DNA): TGCGCCAGCAGAGGCGGGGGGGCTTACAATGAGCAGTTCTTC. It yields the protein CASRGGGAYNEQFF.

The genes are TRBV7-2 and TRBJ2-1; D is unresolved. Per the germline V gene, CDR1 is SGHTA and CDR2 is FQGNSA. Trimming pared 3 bases from V and 8 bases from J, leaving 5 bases between. This CDR3 region has 11 residues. CDR3 sequence reads: CASSFSYEQFF. The DNA of the CDR3 is TGTGCCAGCAGCTTCTCGTATGAGCAGTTCTTC.

The chain carries TRBV11-2 and TRBJ2-1; TRBD2 aligns across 8 bases. V was clipped by 4 bases and J by 2 bases; unmatched bases: 4. The CDR3 is 15 amino acids. Germline V gene sequence: CDR1 SGHAT, CDR2 FQNNGV. The CDR3 DNA follows: TGTGCCAGCAGCTCAAGCGGGAGCGCCTACAATGAGCAGTTCTTC. Its protein product is CASSSSGSAYNEQFF.

Ten or more counts support this clonotype. The chain combines TRBV11-2 with TRBJ2-5; 9 bases match TRBD2. CDR3 length equals 18 residues. Germline values: CDR1 SGHAT, CDR2 FQNNGV. V shed 3 bases and J 2 bases; nucleotides not matched to a gene: 13. The CDR3 DNA follows: TGTGCCAGCAGCTTCGGCTGGGGCGGGGGGGTAATTCAAGAGACCCAGTACTTC. This codes for CASSFGWGGGVIQETQYF.

As for this clonotype: One junction end does not reproduce the germline sequence, and a read error may be involved. The chain employs TRBV11-3 and TRBJ2-7, with 7 bases matching TRBD1. CDR3 size: 13 residues. Looked up from germline, CDR1 is SGHNT and CDR2 is YENEEA. The CDR3 is CAISPGTAYEQYF. The CDR3 nucleotides read TGTGCCATCAGCCCTGGGACAGCCTACGAGCAGTACTTC.

This clonotype was seen many times. V and J are TRBV4-1 and TRBJ2-7; 9 bases agree with TRBD2. Germline loops: CDR1 MGHRA, CDR2 YSYEKL. V lost 1 base, J lost 6 bases, and 10 bases stayed unmatched. The CDR3 is 16 amino acids. CDR3 DNA: TGCGCCAGCAGCCAAGTTCCGGGACTAGCCCCTTCCGAGCAGTACTTC. Amino acid sequence: CASSQVPGLAPSEQYF.

This clonotype has a handful of counts. CDR3 sequence reads: CSVEDPGAGGAEQYF. The CDR3 region has the DNA TGCAGCGTTGAAGACCCCGGAGCGGGAGGCGCCGAGCAGTACTTC. The rearrangement links TRBV29-1 to TRBJ2-7; the match to TRBD2 covers 9 bases. Trimming took 0 bases from V and 6 from J; bases not matched to a gene: 9. The CDR3 runs to 15 residues. From germline, CDR1 is SQVTM and CDR2 ANQGSEA.

The rearrangement uses TRBV5-6 and TRBJ2-7; D gene unclear. Germline V gene lookup returns CDR1 SGHDT and CDR2 YYEEEE. The CDR3 runs 15 residues. Between the trimmed V and J ends, which lost 4 bases and 5 bases, there was a span of 19 bases. The DNA for the CDR3 is TGTGCCAGCAGCCTCCTAAGAGACGCTAGTGACGAGCAGTACTTC. Translated: CASSLLRDASDEQYF.

The chain recombines TRBV29-1 with TRBJ2-1; the match to TRBD2 covers 9 bases. The germline CDR1 and CDR2 sequences are SQVTM and ANQGSEA. CDR3 size: 15 residues. Here the CDR3 reads CIVPPTSGGHNEQFF. The CDR3 bases are TGCATCGTACCCCCGACTAGCGGAGGCCACAATGAGCAGTTCTTC.

The chain recombines TRBV6-2 or TRBV6-3 with TRBJ2-1; 10 bases map to TRBD2. V lost 2 bases, J lost 9 bases, and 4 bases stayed unmatched. Germline V gives CDR1 MNHEY, CDR2 SVGEGT. There are 14 residues in the CDR3. The CDR3 reads CASSYRLAGVEQFF. The CDR3 coding sequence is TGTGCCAGCAGTTACAGGCTAGCGGGAGTTGAGCAGTTCTTC.

V and J are TRBV3-1 and TRBJ2-5; D perhaps matches TRBD1 (6 bases). The CDR3 spans 14 residues. CDR1 and CDR2 from the germline V gene are LGHDT and YNNKEL (reference sequence). V shed 3 bases and J shed 5 bases, with 13 bases lying between them. In DNA form, the CDR3 reads TGTGCCAGCAGCCAGGCACAGGGACGGGAGACCCAGTACTTC. Protein: CASSQAQGRETQYF.

The CDR3 region is CASSPPSGRVLDTQYF. The CDR3, as DNA: TGTGCCAGCAGCCCCCCTAGCGGGAGAGTTTTAGATACGCAGTATTTT. The chain employs TRBV7-9 and TRBJ2-3, with 10 bases identical to TRBD2. This CDR3 contains 16 residues. Per germline, CDR1 SEHNR and CDR2 FQNEAQ (reference sequence). The V gene end was trimmed by 5 bases and the J gene end by 5 bases; junction bases not matched to a gene: 10.

The genes are TRBV2 and TRBJ2-7; the match to TRBD2 covers 9 bases. CDR1 is SNHLY and CDR2 is FYNNEI in the germline V gene. The trim removed 10 bases at V and 4 bases at J, leaving 23 bases unmatched. The CDR3 extends over 18 amino acids. The CDR3 spells CANRPYSGGRIVRYEQYF. For the CDR3, the DNA is TGTGCCAACCGCCCGTATAGCGGGGGCCGGATAGTGAGGTACGAGCAGTACTTC.

This chain links TRBV6-1 with TRBJ2-3; 7 bases fit TRBD2. This CDR3 has 15 residues. CDR1 and CDR2 from the germline V gene are MNHNS and SASEGT. Unmatched junction bases numbered 7, after V lost 2 bases and J lost 5 bases. CDR3 nucleotide sequence: TGTGCCAGCAGTGAAAGGGCGGGAGAAGTAGATACGCAGTATTTT. Translating it yields CASSERAGEVDTQYF.

This clonotype has a handful of counts. The J gene is TRBJ2-1, the V gene TRBV30; D uncertain. Between the trimmed V and J ends, which lost 3 bases and 6 bases, there was a span of 12 bases. Germline CDR1 reads GTSNPN; CDR2 reads SVGIG (reference sequence). The CDR3 extends over 13 amino acids. CDR3 protein: CAWSVVVPNEQFF. The CDR3 DNA follows: TGTGCCTGGAGCGTCGTCGTCCCCAATGAGCAGTTCTTC.

This clonotype occurred a few times. The rearrangement joins TRBV2 to TRBJ2-1; D call uncertain. Germline assignment: CDR1 SNHLY and CDR2 FYNNEI. Deletions cut 7 bases from V and 13 bases from J, with 11 bases between. The CDR3 is made up of 10 amino acids. DNA of the CDR3: TGTGCCAGCACGCGGCAGATACAGTTCTTC. The encoded protein is CASTRQIQFF.

This clonotype came up many times. The rearrangement joins TRBV19 to TRBJ1-5; D may be TRBD1 (6 bases). CDR3 length: 15 amino acids. V shed 8 bases and J shed 3 bases, with 17 bases lying between them. Germline V gene data show CDR1 as LNHDA and CDR2 as SQIVND (reference sequence). The CDR3 loop reads CASARGPEPNQPQHF. The CDR3 DNA reads as TGTGCCAGTGCCAGGGGACCAGAGCCCAATCAGCCCCAGCATTTT.

The rearrangement uses TRBV3-1 and TRBJ2-7; 7 bases map to TRBD2. There are 17 residues in the CDR3. Germline V CDR1 and CDR2: LGHDT, YNNKEL (reference sequence). J gave up 3 bases and V 0 bases, and 11 bases lay outside the gene matches. The CDR3 is CASSQDKGREHSYEQYF. The CDR3 region has the DNA TGTGCCAGCAGCCAAGATAAGGGGAGGGAACACAGCTACGAGCAGTACTTC.

The genes are TRBV27 and TRBJ2-2; D may be TRBD1 or TRBD2 (5 bases each). V dropped 6 bases and J dropped 8 bases, with 19 bases sitting between them. Germline V gene lookup returns CDR1 MNHEY and CDR2 SMNVEV (reference sequence). This CDR3 has 15 amino acids. The CDR3 protein is CASSYMGPGVGELFF. The CDR3 bases are TGTGCCAGCAGCTACATGGGACCCGGGGTGGGGGAGCTGTTTTTT.

The rearrangement links TRBV7-6 to TRBJ1-1; the D gene is possibly TRBD1 (6 bases). The CDR3 covers 16 residues. Germline CDR1 reads SGHVS; CDR2 reads FNYEAQ. The germline V and J ends were trimmed by 5 bases and 5 bases, with 21 bases remaining between them. The CDR3 is CASSRGGGLAGTEAFF. CDR3 nucleotide sequence: TGTGCCAGCAGCCGAGGCGGGGGCCTCGCAGGTACTGAAGCTTTCTTT.

This chain connects TRBV7-8 to TRBJ2-2; 7 nucleotides match TRBD2. Trimming cost V 2 bases and J 4 bases; bases outside gene matches: 7. The germline CDR1 and CDR2 sequences are SGHVS and FQNEAQ. This CDR3 is 16 amino acids long. The CDR3 loop is CASSLPGGSSTGELFF. As DNA, the CDR3 is TGTGCCAGCAGCTTACCCGGCGGGAGCAGCACCGGGGAGCTGTTTTTT.

The chain uses TRBV5-1 and TRBJ1-5, with 7 nucleotides matching TRBD1. Germline V gene sequence: CDR1 SGHRS, CDR2 YFSETQ. Trimming took 1 base from V and 2 from J; bases not matched to a gene: 3. The CDR3 length is 15 residues. The CDR3 loop reads CASSLNGQGNQPQHF. Here the CDR3 DNA reads TGCGCCAGCAGCTTGAATGGACAGGGCAATCAGCCCCAGCATTTT.

V and J are TRBV27 and TRBJ2-7; 7 bases fit TRBD1. CDR3 length: 16 residues. V lost 0 bases to trimming and J lost 4 bases; unmatched junction nucleotides: 9. The germline gives CDR1 MNHEY, CDR2 SMNVEV (reference sequence). CDR3 DNA: TGTGCCAGCAGTTTATCTCCAGGGGACAGCCTTTACGAGCAGTACTTC. Translating gives CASSLSPGDSLYEQYF.

The sample holds a few counts of this clonotype. The chain joins TRBV20-1 to TRBJ1-2, with 8 bases fitting TRBD1. This CDR3 comprises 16 residues. The V and J ends lost 1 base and 0 bases, in that order; junction bases with no gene match: 7. Germline V gene lookup returns CDR1 DFQATT and CDR2 SNEGSKA (reference sequence). CDR3 region: CSARGGTGSANYGYTF. The CDR3 DNA follows: TGCAGTGCTAGAGGGGGGACAGGATCAGCTAACTATGGCTACACCTTC.